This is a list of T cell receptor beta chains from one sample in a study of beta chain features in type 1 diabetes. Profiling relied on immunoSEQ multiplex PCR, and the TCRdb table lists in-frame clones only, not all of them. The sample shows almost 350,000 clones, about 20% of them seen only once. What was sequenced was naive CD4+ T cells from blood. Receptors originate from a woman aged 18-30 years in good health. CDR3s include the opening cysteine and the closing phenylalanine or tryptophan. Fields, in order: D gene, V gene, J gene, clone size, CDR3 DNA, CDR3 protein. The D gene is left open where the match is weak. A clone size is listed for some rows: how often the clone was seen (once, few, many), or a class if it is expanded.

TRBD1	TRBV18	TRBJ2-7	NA	TGTGCCAGCTCATCTCCGGGACAGGGTACCTACGAGCAGTACTTC	CASSSPGQGTYEQYF
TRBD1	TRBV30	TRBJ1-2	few	TGTGCCTGGAGACGGGACAGCTATGGCTACACCTTC	CAWRRDSYGYTF
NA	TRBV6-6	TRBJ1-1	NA	TGTGCCAGCAAACCCGCAGACCAGGGGAAGGCTTTCTTT	CASKPADQGKAFF
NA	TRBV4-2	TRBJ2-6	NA	TGTGCCAGCAGCCCACAGGGTACTGGGGCCAACGTCCTGACTTTC	CASSPQGTGANVLTF
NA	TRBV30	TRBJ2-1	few	TGTGCCTGGAGTGTGCGTCGTGAGCAGTTCTTC	CAWSVRREQFF
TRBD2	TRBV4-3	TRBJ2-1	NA	TGCGCCAGCAGCCAAGTCCAACGGGGGGGACGCCGGGAGCAGTTCTTC	CASSQVQRGGRREQFF
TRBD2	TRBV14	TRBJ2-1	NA	TGTGCCAGCCGGCTAGCGGGAGGGCCGCAGGAGCAGTTCTTC	CASRLAGGPQEQFF
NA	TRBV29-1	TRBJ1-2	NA	TGCAGCGTTTACAGGAAATTTTCCTATGGCTACACCTTC	CSVYRKFSYGYTF
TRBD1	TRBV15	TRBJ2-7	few	TGTGCCACCAGCAGAAGGACAGGGTTTGTCGACGAGCAGTACTTC	CATSRRTGFVDEQYF
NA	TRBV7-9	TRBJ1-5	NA	TGTGCCAGCAGCATCTCTGTGGAGGGCAATCAGCCCCAGCATTTT	CASSISVEGNQPQHF
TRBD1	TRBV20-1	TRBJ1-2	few	TGCAGTGCCTGGGACAGTTATGGCTACACCTTC	CSAWDSYGYTF
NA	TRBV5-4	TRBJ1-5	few	TGTGCCAGCAGCTTTGGGGGCCGGGACCGGGGATCTCAGCCCCAGCATTTT	CASSFGGRDRGSQPQHF